This entry lists 26 T cell receptor beta chains sequenced from one sample in a study of glioma-infiltrating T cells. Amplification of TCR alpha and beta CDR3 regions from RNA used iRepertoire nested multiplex PCR. TCRdb processed the multiplex PCR reads anew with MiXCR; each CDR3 protein has one entry. Of about 140,000 distinct CDR3 sequences listed, 35% to 50% were seen once; the top ten hold 20%. Source material: glioma tissue, nonneoplastic brain tissue, or PBMCs (not recorded which). Every receptor here comes from a human donor with low-grade glioma or glioblastoma, undergoing nonglioma brain surgery, or in good health (not recorded which).

In regard to this clonotype: Relative to the germline gene, one junction end is altered; a read error may explain this. V and J are TRBV4-2 and TRBJ2-7, with TRBD1 matching over 12 bases. The germline V gene has CDR1 LGHNA and CDR2 YNFKEQ. The CDR3 extends over 13 amino acids. The CDR3 region has the DNA TGTGCCAGCAGCCAAGATTTGGGACAGGGGGCCAAATTC. Encoded protein: CASSQDLGQGAKF.

A few counts support this clonotype. This chain connects TRBV20-1 to TRBJ1-1; D perhaps matches TRBD1 (5 bases). The CDR3 is 15 amino acids. The ends were cut back, 2 bases at V and 1 base at J, with 14 bases in the middle. Germline V gene lookup returns CDR1 DFQATT and CDR2 SNEGSKA (reference sequence). CDR3 in DNA: TGCAGTGCTAGAACCAGGGCAGGATCGAACACTGAAGCTTTCTTT. This codes for CSARTRAGSNTEAFF.

The chain employs TRBV20-1 and TRBJ2-2, with TRBD2 identical over 8 bases. This CDR3 spans 17 amino acids. Germline V gene lookup returns CDR1 DFQATT and CDR2 SNEGSKA (reference sequence). The trim removed 0 bases at V and 10 bases at J, leaving 16 bases unmatched. CDR3 region: CSARDQTGLGGAVELFF. The CDR3, as DNA: TGCAGTGCTAGAGATCAGACGGGACTAGGCGGTGCCGTGGAGCTGTTTTTT.

This clonotype came up a few times. This chain joins TRBV6-1 and TRBJ1-2; the D is unclear. Germline CDR1 MNHNS, CDR2 SASEGT. The CDR3 covers 14 residues. V gave up 6 bases and J gave up 4 bases, with 15 bases separating them. CDR3 in DNA: TGTGCCAGCAGACCCCAGGAGGGTCCCTATGGCTACACCTTC. Translated: CASRPQEGPYGYTF.

The chain couples TRBV10-3 to TRBJ1-1; D is unresolved. This CDR3 has 12 amino acids. V lost 8 bases to trimming and J lost 12 bases, with 19 bases between them. CDR1 and CDR2 from the germline V gene are ENHRY and SYGVKD. The CDR3 region is CAISPTRAESFF. CDR3 DNA: TGTGCCATCTCCCCAACCCGGGCGGAATCTTTCTTT.

Only a few counts were recorded for this clonotype. V gene TRBV2 combines with J gene TRBJ1-1; 8 bases are shared with TRBD1. From germline, CDR1 is SNHLY and CDR2 FYNNEI. Unmatched junction bases numbered 4, after V lost 6 bases and J lost 1 base. The CDR3 has 14 amino acids. The CDR3 spells CASSVDRANTEAFF. The DNA of the CDR3 is TGTGCCAGCAGCGTGGACAGGGCGAACACTGAAGCTTTCTTT.

The CDR3 sequence: CASRGRGYTF. The CDR3 DNA reads TGTGCCAGCAGGGGACGTGGCTACACCTTC. V usage is TRBV7-3 and J usage is TRBJ1-2; D is possibly TRBD1 (5 bases). The germline CDR1 and CDR2 sequences are SGHTA and FQGTGA. Deletions cut 6 bases from V and 7 bases from J, with 6 bases between. The CDR3 consists of 10 residues.

The V gene is TRBV27, the J gene TRBJ2-1; D might be TRBD2 (6 bases). Germline assignment: CDR1 MNHEY and CDR2 SMNVEV (reference sequence). The CDR3 spans 12 residues. The V end was cut by 5 bases, the J end by 9 bases, with 11 bases between. In DNA, the CDR3 is TGTGCCAGCAGTCGACTAGGTGGTGAGCAGTTCTTC. Translation: CASSRLGGEQFF.

The rearrangement links TRBV3-1 to TRBJ1-1; D remains ambiguous. The CDR3 spans 13 residues. Trimming pared 1 base from V and 0 bases from J, leaving 3 bases between. Germline CDR1 LGHDT, CDR2 YNNKEL (reference sequence). The CDR3 spells CASSQVLNTEAFF. The CDR3 DNA reads TGTGCCAGCAGCCAAGTTCTGAACACTGAAGCTTTCTTT.

This clonotype was seen only a few times. V usage is TRBV20-1 and J usage is TRBJ1-2; TRBD1 might be the D (5 bases). Germline V gene lookup returns CDR1 DFQATT and CDR2 SNEGSKA (reference sequence). The CDR3 has 13 residues. The V gene lost 3 bases and the J gene lost 4 bases, with 12 bases spanning the gap. The CDR3 coding sequence is TGCAGTGCTAGTAGAGCAGGGATCTATGGCTACACCTTC. As protein: CSASRAGIYGYTF.

The rearrangement links TRBV6-1 to TRBJ2-7, with D maybe TRBD2 (6 bases). There are 12 residues in the CDR3. Germline CDR1 is MNHNS and CDR2 is SASEGT. V lost 5 bases to trimming and J lost 6 bases, with 11 bases between them. As DNA, the CDR3 is TGTGCCAGCAGTCGTACGGGAGTCGAGCAGTACTTC. Translating gives CASSRTGVEQYF.

V and J are TRBV28 and TRBJ1-6, with D perhaps matching TRBD1 (5 bases). V lost 6 bases, J lost 11 bases, and 11 bases lay in between. Germline V gives CDR1 MDHEN, CDR2 SYDVKM. The CDR3 sequence is 12 residues long. CDR3 coding DNA: TGTGCCAGCAGGGACGACAGAGCACCCCTCCACTTT. This encodes CASRDDRAPLHF.

This clonotype has only a few counts. This sequence joins TRBV4-1 and TRBJ1-1; 7 nucleotides align to TRBD1. V shed 4 bases and J 0 bases; nucleotides not matched to a gene: 5. This CDR3 is 15 amino acids long. Germline CDR1 and CDR2: MGHRA and YSYEKL. CDR3 loop: CASSLKTGMNTEAFF. DNA for the CDR3: TGCGCCAGCAGCCTCAAGACAGGGATGAACACTGAAGCTTTCTTT.

V usage is TRBV28 and J usage is TRBJ1-2; D is undetermined. V lost 3 bases and J lost 4, with 9 bases in between. This CDR3 spans 13 amino acids. Germline V gene data show CDR1 as MDHEN and CDR2 as SYDVKM. CDR3 loop: CASSFDRSYGYTF. The CDR3 nucleotides read TGTGCCAGCAGTTTTGATCGGTCCTATGGCTACACCTTC.

The J gene is TRBJ2-3, the V gene TRBV20-1; TRBD2 matches at 11 bases. CDR1 is DFQATT and CDR2 is SNEGSKA in the germline V gene (reference sequence). J lost 2 bases, V lost 6 bases, and 19 bases had no gene match. This CDR3 comprises 19 residues. Here the CDR3 DNA reads TGCAGTGCCCAGCCCCTCACTCCCACTAGCGGGGGTAACACAGATACGCAGTATTTT. This sequence encodes CSAQPLTPTSGGNTDTQYF.

The chain joins TRBV10-3 to TRBJ2-7, with D possibly matching TRBD1 (7 bases). V lost 3 bases and J lost 5, with 14 bases in between. Germline V CDR1 and CDR2: ENHRY, SYGVKD. CDR3 size: 14 residues. CDR3 in amino acids: CAISDGGGMNEQYF. CDR3 bases: TGTGCCATCAGTGATGGAGGGGGCATGAACGAGCAGTACTTC.

This clonotype was observed many times. The V call is TRBV20-1, the J call TRBJ2-3, with 13 bases lining up with TRBD2. V lost 5 bases to trimming and J lost 4 bases; unmatched junction nucleotides: 3. The CDR3 runs to 14 residues. Germline CDR1 is DFQATT and CDR2 is SNEGSKA (reference sequence). The CDR3 DNA follows: TGCAGTGCTGGACTAGCGGGAGTGTCAGATACGCAGTATTTT. Translated, it gives CSAGLAGVSDTQYF.

This clonotype has more than one count but fewer than ten. The genes are TRBV7-6 and TRBJ1-5; D is unresolved. V lost 3 bases and J lost 6, with 9 bases in between. Germline lookup yields CDR1 SGHVS and CDR2 FNYEAQ. The CDR3 runs to 13 residues. The CDR3 loop reads CASSLGNRQPQHF. In DNA form, the CDR3 reads TGTGCCAGCAGCTTGGGGAATCGTCAGCCCCAGCATTTT.

A few counts support this clonotype. This chain links TRBV19 with TRBJ2-4; D is ambiguous. Germline V lookup: CDR1 LNHDA, CDR2 SQIVND (reference sequence). There are 13 residues in the CDR3. V was shortened by 3 bases and J by 1 base, with 4 bases between the two germline ends. CDR3 region: CASSIDAKNIQYF. CDR3 sequence (DNA): TGTGCCAGTAGTATCGACGCCAAAAACATTCAGTACTTC.

This clonotype occurred a few times. V gene TRBV7-2 combines with J gene TRBJ2-3, with D possibly matching TRBD2 (6 bases). Trimming shortened V by 1 base and J by 6 bases, and 14 bases separated the two germline ends. The CDR3 consists of 15 residues. Germline V gene lookup returns CDR1 SGHTA and CDR2 FQGNSA. The CDR3 bases are TGTGCCAGCAGCTTAGGGGGACTTGCTTCGGATACGCAGTATTTT. It codes for CASSLGGLASDTQYF.

This sequence joins TRBV2 and TRBJ1-1; D is undetermined. The ends were cut back, 8 bases at V and 7 bases at J, with 14 bases in the middle. CDR3 length equals 12 residues. Germline V CDR1 and CDR2: SNHLY, FYNNEI. CDR3 amino acids: CASVRKPLEAFF. The DNA for the CDR3 is TGTGCCAGCGTTAGAAAACCCCTTGAAGCTTTCTTT.

A single count supports this clonotype. The junction departs from the called germline gene at one end, perhaps through a read error. The chain employs TRBV7-2 and TRBJ2-3, with D unresolved. This CDR3 has 12 amino acids. Germline V gene sequence: CDR1 SGHTA, CDR2 FQGNSA. This CDR3 reads CARSLSTDTQYF. The DNA for the CDR3 is TGTGCCCGCAGCTTGAGCACAGATACGCAGTATTTT.

On this clonotype itself: Compared with germline, one end of the junction differs, possibly owing to a read error. The CDR3 spells CASQGLGNQPKHF. The DNA for the CDR3 is TGTGCCAGCCAGGGGCTGGGCAATCAGCCCAAGCATTTT. The J gene is TRBJ1-5, the V gene TRBV6-1; D is perhaps TRBD1 (6 bases). Germline V gene lookup returns CDR1 MNHNS and CDR2 SASEGT. The CDR3 covers 13 residues.

The genes are TRBV6-6 and TRBJ2-5; D possibly corresponds to TRBD2 (6 bases). The CDR3 has 16 residues. CDR1 is MNHNY, CDR2 SVGAGI, per germline (reference sequence). V was cut by 0 bases and J by 7 bases, with 18 bases left in between. The CDR3 bases are TGTGCCAGCAGTTACTCGGCTTGGGGGGTTGATGGGACCCAGTACTTC. This codes for CASSYSAWGVDGTQYF.

The chain couples TRBV28 to TRBJ2-2; 7 bases are a match to TRBD1. The CDR3 is 15 amino acids. The germline V gene encodes CDR1 MDHEN and CDR2 SYDVKM. After removal of 7 bases from V and 1 base from J, the junction contained 6 bases not matched to a gene. Here the CDR3 DNA reads TGTGCCAGCAAAACCGGGACAGTGAACACCGGGGAGCTGTTTTTT. Protein sequence: CASKTGTVNTGELFF.

J is TRBJ2-1 and V is TRBV2; 7 positions match TRBD2. This CDR3 is 16 amino acids long. The V gene's germline CDR1 is SNHLY and CDR2 FYNNEI. Trimming at V came to 6 bases and at J to 6 bases, leaving 14 bases not matched to a gene. CDR3 sequence: CASSPRISGIFNEQFF. CDR3 coding DNA: TGTGCCAGCAGCCCGAGGATAAGCGGGATCTTCAATGAGCAGTTCTTC.